These 24 T cell receptor beta chains were all obtained from the same sample, sequenced in a study of shared clonotypes between healthy human individuals. Only in-frame clones appear in the TCRdb table, and some are missing; sequencing was by immunoSEQ multiplex PCR. The sample holds over 1.4 million clones; 96% are singletons and the top ten take approximately 1.1%. Sequencing input: naive CD4+ T cells sorted from blood. Subset in this sample: CD45RA+ positively selected. Source of these receptors: a man between 25 and 39 years old in good health.

V gene TRBV30 combines with J gene TRBJ1-1; D uncertain. Germline assignment: CDR1 GTSNPN and CDR2 SVGIG (reference sequence). V lost 7 bases, J lost 6 bases, and 18 bases lay in between. This CDR3 is 13 amino acids long. The CDR3 sequence: CAFEMPREAEAFF. The CDR3 bases are TGTGCCTTCGAGATGCCGCGAGAGGCTGAAGCTTTCTTT.

The chain recombines TRBV18 with TRBJ2-1; 9 bases fit TRBD1. The CDR3 covers 14 residues. Trimming removed 6 bases from V and 4 bases from J; junction bases left unmatched: 4. The V gene's germline CDR1 is KGHSH and CDR2 LQKENI. The CDR3 is CASSGQGTYNEQFF. The CDR3 DNA reads as TGTGCCAGCTCGGGACAGGGAACTTACAATGAGCAGTTCTTC.

This chain uses TRBV21-1 with TRBJ1-5. TRBV21-1 has pseudogene status. CDR3 size: 15 residues. The CDR3 nucleotides read TGTGCCAGCACAAAGGGAGGGCAGAACAATCAGCCCCAGCATTTT. Protein: CASTKGGQNNQPQHF.

The chain couples TRBV2 to TRBJ2-1; 12 bases align to TRBD2. CDR1 and CDR2 from the germline V gene are SNHLY and FYNNEI. Trimming at V came to 7 bases and at J to 8 bases, leaving 21 bases not matched to a gene. There are 19 residues in the CDR3. The CDR3 reads CASTVLIHGLAGGGDEQFF. The DNA of the CDR3 is TGTGCCAGCACCGTCCTCATTCATGGGCTAGCGGGAGGGGGCGATGAGCAGTTCTTC.

A word on this clone: Other DNA sequences from this sample encode an identical CDR3 as well. Written as DNA, the CDR3 is TGTGCCAGCAGTTTAACGGGACCAAACACTGAAGCTTTCTTT. Its protein is CASSLTGPNTEAFF. V usage is TRBV28 and J usage is TRBJ1-1, with D perhaps TRBD1 (5 bases). CDR3 length equals 14 residues. Germline V CDR1 and CDR2: MDHEN, SYDVKM. V was cut by 2 bases and J by 2 bases, with 9 bases left in between.

The V and J genes are TRBV7-9 and TRBJ2-4; TRBD2 matches 8 bases. Per the germline V gene, CDR1 is SEHNR and CDR2 is FQNEAQ (reference sequence). CDR3 length equals 18 residues. V trimming: 5 bases; J trimming: 1 base; junction bases outside the gene matches: 13. In DNA, the CDR3 is TGTGCCAGCAGCCCCTTAGCGGGAATAGGTGTGGCCAAAAACATTCAGTACTTC. Translation gives CASSPLAGIGVAKNIQYF.

The V gene is TRBV7-2, the J gene TRBJ2-7; D is ambiguous. The V gene's germline CDR1 is SGHTA and CDR2 FQGNSA. The CDR3 sequence is 13 residues long. V dropped 1 base and J dropped 6 bases, with 10 bases sitting between them. CDR3: CASSLVHLFEQYF. CDR3 coding DNA: TGTGCCAGCAGCTTAGTGCACTTATTCGAGCAGTACTTC.

The chain recombines TRBV23-1 with TRBJ1-2, with D maybe TRBD1 (6 bases). TRBV23-1 is an open reading frame whose function is uncertain. This CDR3 is 19 amino acids long. V was shortened by 1 base and J by 6 bases, with 27 bases between the two germline ends. DNA for the CDR3: TGCGCCAGCAGTCAATTCATGGTGGTTTCGGTAGAACAGGGAGATGGCTACACCTTC. Its translation: CASSQFMVVSVEQGDGYTF.

This chain joins TRBV7-8 and TRBJ2-7; tentatively, D is TRBD2 (6 bases). The CDR3 covers 13 residues. CDR1 is SGHVS and CDR2 is FQNEAQ in the germline V gene. V gave up 7 bases and J gave up 3 bases, with 13 bases separating them. Here the CDR3 DNA reads TGTGCCAGCACTGGAGGGCTGATCTACGAGCAGTACTTC. The encoded protein is CASTGGLIYEQYF.

The rearrangement uses TRBV5-1 and TRBJ2-7; 8 bases align to TRBD1. The CDR3 contains 12 residues. V lost 6 bases, J lost 3 bases, and 2 bases stayed unmatched. Germline V gene lookup returns CDR1 SGHRS and CDR2 YFSETQ. CDR3 sequence: CASTTGGYEQYF. The CDR3 coding sequence is TGCGCCAGCACAACAGGGGGCTACGAGCAGTACTTC. The whole variable domain, remainder taken from reference TRBV5-1 and TRBJ2-7, is KAGVTQTPRYLIKTRGQQVTLSCSPISGHRSVSWYQQTPGQGLQFLFEYFSETQRNKGNFPGRFSGRQFSNSRSEMNVSTLELGDSALYLCASTTGGYEQYFGPGTRLTVT.

The V call is TRBV5-1, the J call TRBJ2-7; D unresolved. The CDR3 loop spans 14 amino acids. V was trimmed by 6 bases and J by 0 bases, leaving 13 bases between them. The V gene's germline CDR1 is SGHRS and CDR2 YFSETQ. The CDR3 nucleotides are TGCGCCAGCAACCCCAATACCCTCTCCTACGAGCAGTACTTC. Translation gives CASNPNTLSYEQYF.

The rearrangement uses TRBV12-5 and TRBJ2-3; D ambiguous. This CDR3 has 12 amino acids. Germline V gene lookup returns CDR1 LGHNT and CDR2 FRNRAP. V shed 6 bases and J shed 4 bases, with 8 bases lying between them. CDR3 sequence: CASGSRADTQYF. CDR3 nucleotide sequence: TGTGCTAGTGGGTCTCGCGCAGATACGCAGTATTTT.

The V call is TRBV6-5, the J call TRBJ1-5, with D uncertain. The germline CDR1 and CDR2 sequences are MNHEY and SVGAGI. This CDR3 has 13 amino acids. V lost 5 bases and J lost 5, with 10 bases in between. In DNA form, the CDR3 reads TGTGCCAGCAGTCATCAACAACATCAGCCCCAGCATTTT. Its translation is CASSHQQHQPQHF.

This chain joins TRBV5-5 and TRBJ2-1; TRBD2 matches 9 bases. Per germline, CDR1 SGHKS and CDR2 YYEKEE (reference sequence). Trimming removed 6 bases from V and 8 bases from J; junction bases left unmatched: 12. The CDR3 runs 15 residues. CDR3 bases: TGTGCCAGCACCCAAATAGCGGGAGAAGCACATGAGCAGTTCTTC. Protein: CASTQIAGEAHEQFF.

The chain carries TRBV5-1 and TRBJ2-2; D may be TRBD2 (6 bases). Germline V gives CDR1 SGHRS, CDR2 YFSETQ. V was trimmed by 5 bases and J by 2 bases, leaving 16 bases between them. CDR3 size: 16 residues. CDR3 sequence (DNA): TGCGCCAGCAGAGTCGGCGGGGTGGGTAACACCGGGGAGCTGTTTTTT. This sequence encodes CASRVGGVGNTGELFF. Full variable domain (outside the CDR3, taken from reference TRBV5-1 and TRBJ2-2): KAGVTQTPRYLIKTRGQQVTLSCSPISGHRSVSWYQQTPGQGLQFLFEYFSETQRNKGNFPGRFSGRQFSNSRSEMNVSTLELGDSALYLCASRVGGVGNTGELFFGEGSRLTVL.

V usage is TRBV29-1 and J usage is TRBJ2-1; D is uncertain. CDR3 size: 10 residues. Germline V gene sequence: CDR1 SQVTM, CDR2 ANQGSEA. Between the trimmed V and J ends, which lost 7 bases and 9 bases, there was a span of 10 bases. CDR3 nucleotides: TGCAGCGGAAGAGTGATTGAGCAGTTCTTC. Its translation: CSGRVIEQFF.

Turning to this clone: Other DNA sequences in the sample encode the same CDR3. This chain joins TRBV18 and TRBJ2-3, with TRBD2 matching 7 bases. The germline gives CDR1 KGHSH, CDR2 LQKENI. V gave up 3 bases and J gave up 3 bases; unmatched junction bases: 3. The CDR3 length is 14 residues. Here the CDR3 reads CASSPRTSTDTQYF. CDR3 sequence (DNA): TGTGCCAGCTCACCCCGGACTAGTACAGATACGCAGTATTTT.

The chain is built from TRBV19 and TRBJ1-2, with D uncertain. The CDR3 totals 13 residues. V was clipped by 4 bases and J by 0 bases, with 6 bases between them. Germline V gene lookup returns CDR1 LNHDA and CDR2 SQIVND (reference sequence). This CDR3 is CASSTVTNYGYTF. The DNA of the CDR3 is TGTGCCAGTAGTACGGTGACTAACTATGGCTACACCTTC. Full variable domain (remainder filled in from reference TRBV19 and TRBJ1-2): DGGITQSPKYLFRKEGQNVTLSCEQNLNHDAMYWYRQDPGQGLRLIYYSQIVNDFQKGDIAEGYSVSREKKESFPLTVTSAQKNPTAFYLCASSTVTNYGYTFGSGTRLTVV.

The chain carries TRBV28 and TRBJ2-3; TRBD2 matches at 10 bases. This CDR3 comprises 15 residues. The germline gives CDR1 MDHEN, CDR2 SYDVKM. The V and J ends lost 2 bases and 6 bases, in that order; junction bases with no gene match: 5. The CDR3 loop reads CASSLNSGRRDTQYF. CDR3 nucleotide sequence: TGTGCCAGCAGTTTAAATAGCGGGAGGCGGGATACGCAGTATTTT.

The rearrangement links TRBV27 to TRBJ1-2; D gene ambiguous. Per the germline V gene, CDR1 is MNHEY and CDR2 is SMNVEV (reference sequence). V was cut by 6 bases and J by 7 bases, with 27 bases left in between. The CDR3 has 17 amino acids. CDR3 region: CASSRASGRIRRFGYTF. Written as DNA, the CDR3 is TGTGCCAGCAGCCGTGCATCCGGACGCATCCGTCGATTTGGCTACACCTTC.

This chain uses TRBV27 with TRBJ2-7; TRBD2 is a possible D gene (5 bases). This CDR3 is built from 14 residues. With 1 base removed from V and 0 bases from J, the gap between germline ends came to 7 bases. The V gene's germline CDR1 is MNHEY and CDR2 SMNVEV (reference sequence). The CDR3 nucleotides read TGTGCCAGCAGTTTATACGGGAACTCCTACGAGCAGTACTTC. Translating it yields CASSLYGNSYEQYF.

The rearrangement links TRBV27 to TRBJ2-7; tentative D call: TRBD1 (6 bases). The CDR3 has 14 residues. In germline, CDR1 is MNHEY, CDR2 SMNVEV (reference sequence). The V gene lost 3 bases and the J gene lost 3 bases, with 12 bases spanning the gap. CDR3 bases: TGTGCCAGCAGTTTCAGGGGCGGTCACTACGAGCAGTACTTC. Translation gives CASSFRGGHYEQYF.

CDR3 nucleotides: TGCAGCGCTAGGGGAGGGACTAGCCCAGATACGCAGTATTTT. It specifies CSARGGTSPDTQYF. The rearrangement joins TRBV29-1 to TRBJ2-3, with 9 positions matching TRBD2. This CDR3 is 14 amino acids long. V shed 7 bases, J shed 4 bases, and the junction held 9 bases outside the gene matches. Germline values: CDR1 SQVTM, CDR2 ANQGSEA.

The V and J genes are TRBV6-5 and TRBJ1-4; D may be TRBD1 (5 bases). Germline CDR1 and CDR2: MNHEY and SVGAGI. The length of the CDR3 is 13 residues. V was clipped by 2 bases and J by 7 bases, with 8 bases between them. The CDR3 region has the DNA TGTGCCAGCAGTTACAGGGGAAGTGAAAAACTGTTTTTT. Its translation is CASSYRGSEKLFF.